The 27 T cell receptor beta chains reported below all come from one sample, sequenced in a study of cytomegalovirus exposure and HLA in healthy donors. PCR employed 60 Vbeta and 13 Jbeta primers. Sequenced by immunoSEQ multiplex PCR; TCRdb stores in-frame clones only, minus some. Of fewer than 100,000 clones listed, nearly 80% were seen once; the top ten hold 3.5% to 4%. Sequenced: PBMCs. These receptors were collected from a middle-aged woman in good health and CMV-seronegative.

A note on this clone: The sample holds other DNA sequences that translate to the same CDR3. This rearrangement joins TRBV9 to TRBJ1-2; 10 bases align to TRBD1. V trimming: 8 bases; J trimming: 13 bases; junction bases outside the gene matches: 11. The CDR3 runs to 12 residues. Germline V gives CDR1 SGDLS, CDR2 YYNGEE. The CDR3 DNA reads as TGTGCCAGTAGCTCGGGACAGGGGTCTTCCACCTTC. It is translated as CASSSGQGSSTF.

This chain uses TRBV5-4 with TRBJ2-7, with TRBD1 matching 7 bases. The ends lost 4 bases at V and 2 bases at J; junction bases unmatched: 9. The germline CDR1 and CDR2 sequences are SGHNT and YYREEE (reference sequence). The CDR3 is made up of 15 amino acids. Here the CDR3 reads CASSPEQGYPYEQYF. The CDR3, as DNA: TGTGCCAGCAGCCCCGAACAGGGGTACCCCTACGAGCAGTACTTC.

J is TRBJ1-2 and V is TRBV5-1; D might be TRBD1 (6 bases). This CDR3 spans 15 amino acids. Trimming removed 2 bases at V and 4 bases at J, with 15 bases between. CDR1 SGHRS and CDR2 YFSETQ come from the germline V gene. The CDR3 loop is CASSLGGPTGYGYTF. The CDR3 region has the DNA TGCGCCAGCAGCTTAGGGGGACCGACCGGCTATGGCTACACCTTC.

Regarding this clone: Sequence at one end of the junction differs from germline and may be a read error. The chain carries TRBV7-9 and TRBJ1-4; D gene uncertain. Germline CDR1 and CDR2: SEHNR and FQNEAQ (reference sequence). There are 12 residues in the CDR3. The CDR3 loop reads CSSVGVNEKLFF. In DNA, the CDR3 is TGTTCCAGCGTCGGGGTTAATGAAAAACTGTTTTTT.

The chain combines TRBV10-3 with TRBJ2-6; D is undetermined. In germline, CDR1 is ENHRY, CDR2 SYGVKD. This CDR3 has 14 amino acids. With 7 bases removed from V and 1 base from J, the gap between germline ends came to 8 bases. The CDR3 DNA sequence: TGTGCCATCACGTCGCTATCTGGGGCCAACGTCCTGACTTTC. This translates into CAITSLSGANVLTF.

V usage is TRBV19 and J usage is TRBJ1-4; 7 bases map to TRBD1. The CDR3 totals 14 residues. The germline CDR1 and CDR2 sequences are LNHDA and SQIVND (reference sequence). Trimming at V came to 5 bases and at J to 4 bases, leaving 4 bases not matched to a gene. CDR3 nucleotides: TGTGCCAGTAGTGCGGGACAGAATAATGAAAAACTGTTTTTT. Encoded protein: CASSAGQNNEKLFF.

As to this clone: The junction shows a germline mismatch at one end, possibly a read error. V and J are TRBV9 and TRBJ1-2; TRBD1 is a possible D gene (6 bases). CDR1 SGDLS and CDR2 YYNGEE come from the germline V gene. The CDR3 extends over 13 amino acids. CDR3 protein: CASTGGARDGYPF. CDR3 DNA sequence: TGTGCCAGCACCGGGGGGGCCAGAGATGGCTACCCCTTC.

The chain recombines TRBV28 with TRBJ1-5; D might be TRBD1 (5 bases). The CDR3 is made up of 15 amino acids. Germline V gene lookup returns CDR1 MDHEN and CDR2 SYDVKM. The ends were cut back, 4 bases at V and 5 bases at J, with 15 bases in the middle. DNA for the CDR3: TGTGCCAGCAGTTCCCTACGACAGACGGATCAGCCCCAGCATTTT. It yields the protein CASSSLRQTDQPQHF.

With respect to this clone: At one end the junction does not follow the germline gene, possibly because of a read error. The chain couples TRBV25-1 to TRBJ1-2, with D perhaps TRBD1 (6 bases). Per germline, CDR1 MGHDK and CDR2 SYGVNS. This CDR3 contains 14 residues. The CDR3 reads CASSEPTGHYGYPF. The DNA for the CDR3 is TGTGCCAGCAGTGAACCTACAGGGCACTATGGCTACCCCTTC.

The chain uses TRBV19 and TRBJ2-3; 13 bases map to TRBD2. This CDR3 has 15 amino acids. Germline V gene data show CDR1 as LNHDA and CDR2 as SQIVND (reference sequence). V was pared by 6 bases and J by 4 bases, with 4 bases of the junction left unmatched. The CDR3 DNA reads TGTGCCAGTAGACGAGGACTAGCGGGGGCAGATACGCAGTATTTT. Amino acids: CASRRGLAGADTQYF.

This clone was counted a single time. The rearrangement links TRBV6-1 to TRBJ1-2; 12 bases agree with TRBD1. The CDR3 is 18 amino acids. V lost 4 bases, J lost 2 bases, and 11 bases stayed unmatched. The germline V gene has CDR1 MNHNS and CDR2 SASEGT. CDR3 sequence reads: CASSARLPGQGANYGYTF. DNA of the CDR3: TGTGCCAGCAGTGCGCGACTCCCGGGACAGGGGGCGAACTATGGCTACACCTTC.

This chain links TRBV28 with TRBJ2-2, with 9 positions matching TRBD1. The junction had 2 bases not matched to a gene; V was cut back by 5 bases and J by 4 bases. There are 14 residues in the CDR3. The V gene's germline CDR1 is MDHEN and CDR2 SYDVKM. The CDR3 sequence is CASSGQGPTGELFF. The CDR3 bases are TGTGCCAGCAGTGGACAGGGGCCCACCGGGGAGCTGTTTTTT.

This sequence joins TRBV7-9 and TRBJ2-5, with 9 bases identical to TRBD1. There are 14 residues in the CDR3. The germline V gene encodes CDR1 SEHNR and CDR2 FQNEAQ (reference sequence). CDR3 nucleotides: TGTGCAACCAGGGACAGGGTGTACCAAGAGACCCAGTACTTC. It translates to CATRDRVYQETQYF.

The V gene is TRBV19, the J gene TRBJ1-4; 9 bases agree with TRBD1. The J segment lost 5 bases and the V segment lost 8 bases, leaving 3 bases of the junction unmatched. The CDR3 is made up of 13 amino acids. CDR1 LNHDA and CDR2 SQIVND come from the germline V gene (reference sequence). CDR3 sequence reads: CASRTGANEKLFF. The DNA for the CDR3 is TGTGCCAGTCGGACAGGGGCGAATGAAAAACTGTTTTTT.

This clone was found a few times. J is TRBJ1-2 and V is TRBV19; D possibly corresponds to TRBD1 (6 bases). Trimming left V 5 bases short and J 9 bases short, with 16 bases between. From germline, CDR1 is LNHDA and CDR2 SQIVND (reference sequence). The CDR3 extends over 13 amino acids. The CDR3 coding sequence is TGTGCCAGTAGTTCACAGGGTCCCTCTCGCTACACCTTC. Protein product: CASSSQGPSRYTF.

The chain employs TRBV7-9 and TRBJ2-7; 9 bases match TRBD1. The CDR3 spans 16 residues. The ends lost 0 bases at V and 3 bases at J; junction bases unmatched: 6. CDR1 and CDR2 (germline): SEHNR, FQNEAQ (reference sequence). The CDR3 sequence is CASSLAPGQGYYEQYF. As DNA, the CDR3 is TGTGCCAGCAGCTTAGCGCCGGGACAGGGATACTACGAGCAGTACTTC.

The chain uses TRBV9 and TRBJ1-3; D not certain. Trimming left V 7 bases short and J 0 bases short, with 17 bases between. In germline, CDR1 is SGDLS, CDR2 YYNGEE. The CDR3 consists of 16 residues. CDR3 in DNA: TGTGCCAGCGGCCTCACCTTCGGGATCTCTGGAAACACCATATATTTT. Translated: CASGLTFGISGNTIYF.

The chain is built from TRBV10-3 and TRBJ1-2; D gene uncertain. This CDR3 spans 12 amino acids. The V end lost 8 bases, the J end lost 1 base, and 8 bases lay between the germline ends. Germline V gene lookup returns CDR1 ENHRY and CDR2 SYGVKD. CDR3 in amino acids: CAISGDNYGYTF. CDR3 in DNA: TGTGCCATCTCTGGAGATAACTATGGCTACACCTTC.

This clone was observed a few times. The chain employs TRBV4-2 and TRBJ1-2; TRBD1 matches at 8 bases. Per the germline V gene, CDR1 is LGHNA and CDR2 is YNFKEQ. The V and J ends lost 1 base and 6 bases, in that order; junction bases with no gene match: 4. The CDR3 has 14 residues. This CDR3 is CASSQADRADGYTF. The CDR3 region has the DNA TGTGCCAGCAGCCAAGCGGACAGGGCAGATGGCTACACCTTC.

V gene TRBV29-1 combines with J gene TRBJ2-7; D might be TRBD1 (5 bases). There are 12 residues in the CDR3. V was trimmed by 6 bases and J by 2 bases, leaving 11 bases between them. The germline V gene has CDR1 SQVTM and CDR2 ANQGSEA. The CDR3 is CSVQTDTYEQYF. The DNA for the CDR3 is TGCAGCGTCCAGACAGATACCTACGAGCAGTACTTC.

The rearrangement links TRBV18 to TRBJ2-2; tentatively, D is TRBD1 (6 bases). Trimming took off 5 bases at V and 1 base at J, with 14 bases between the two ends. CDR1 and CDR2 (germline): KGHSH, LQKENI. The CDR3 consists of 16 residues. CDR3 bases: TGTGCCAGCTCAGTCCAGGGGAATCTGAACACCGGGGAGCTGTTTTTT. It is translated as CASSVQGNLNTGELFF.

CDR3 protein: CASSQGGNTEAFF. In nucleotides, the CDR3 is TGTGCCAGCAGCCAAGGAGGAAACACTGAAGCTTTCTTT. The V and J genes are TRBV7-8 and TRBJ1-1; unclear D gene. Trimming shortened V by 5 bases and J by 2 bases, and 9 bases separated the two germline ends. Germline lookup yields CDR1 SGHVS and CDR2 FQNEAQ. This CDR3 has 13 amino acids.

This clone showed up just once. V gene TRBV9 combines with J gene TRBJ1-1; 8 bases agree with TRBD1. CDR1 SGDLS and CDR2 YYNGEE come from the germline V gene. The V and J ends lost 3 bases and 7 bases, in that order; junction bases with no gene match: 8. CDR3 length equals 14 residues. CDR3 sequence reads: CASSGPAGGFEAFF. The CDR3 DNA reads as TGTGCCAGCAGCGGACCAGCAGGGGGCTTTGAAGCTTTCTTT.

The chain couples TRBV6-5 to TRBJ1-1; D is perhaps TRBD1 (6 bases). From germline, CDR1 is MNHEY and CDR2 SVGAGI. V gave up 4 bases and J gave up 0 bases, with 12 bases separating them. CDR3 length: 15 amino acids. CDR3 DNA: TGTGCCAGCAGTTCCCGGGGGGCGTTGAACACTGAAGCTTTCTTT. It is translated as CASSSRGALNTEAFF.

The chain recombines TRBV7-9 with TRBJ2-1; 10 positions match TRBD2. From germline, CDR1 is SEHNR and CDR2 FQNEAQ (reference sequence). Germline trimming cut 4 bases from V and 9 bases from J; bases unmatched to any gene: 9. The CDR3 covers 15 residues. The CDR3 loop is CASSWTSGLAAEQFF. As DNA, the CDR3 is TGTGCCAGCAGCTGGACTAGCGGACTAGCGGCTGAGCAGTTCTTC. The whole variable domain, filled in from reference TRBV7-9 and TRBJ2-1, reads DTGVSQNPRHKITKRGQNVTFRCDPISEHNRLYWYRQTLGQGPEFLTYFQNEAQLEKSRLLSDRFSAERPKGSFSTLEIQRTEQGDSAMYLCASSWTSGLAAEQFFGPGTRLTVL.

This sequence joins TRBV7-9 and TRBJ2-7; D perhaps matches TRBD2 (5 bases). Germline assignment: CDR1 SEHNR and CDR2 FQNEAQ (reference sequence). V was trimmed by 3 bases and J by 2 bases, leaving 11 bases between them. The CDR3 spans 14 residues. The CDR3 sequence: CASSFPRETYEQYF. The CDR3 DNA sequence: TGTGCCAGCAGCTTCCCCCGGGAAACCTACGAGCAGTACTTC.

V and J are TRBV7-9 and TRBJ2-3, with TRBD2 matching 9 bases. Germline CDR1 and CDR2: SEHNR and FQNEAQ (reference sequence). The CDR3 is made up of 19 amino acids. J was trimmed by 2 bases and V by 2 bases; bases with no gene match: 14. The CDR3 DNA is TGTGCCAGCAGCTTAAGGAGGCCGACTAGCGGAGGATTCACAGATACGCAGTATTTT. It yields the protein CASSLRRPTSGGFTDTQYF.